This T cell receptor (beta chain) was profiled in a study of long-term antiretroviral therapy in people with HIV. The libraries were made with immunoSEQ v3.0 at survey level. TCRdb's table, derived via immunoSEQ multiplex PCR, lists solely in-frame clones and lacks some. The sample shows tens of thousands of clones, approximately 85% of them seen only once. From germline, CDR1 is MGHRA and CDR2 YSYEKL. This CDR3 has 15 amino acids. The V and J ends lost 4 bases and 3 bases, in that order; junction bases with no gene match: 4. This receptor was taken from a man in his forties with HIV. The specimen was unsorted PBMCs, collected 3 years after starting antiretroviral therapy. The V call is TRBV4-1, the J call TRBJ1-5; 9 positions agree with TRBD1. CDR3 residues: CASSLRDRDNQPQHF. In DNA form, the CDR3 reads TGCGCCAGCAGCCTCCGGGACAGGGACAATCAGCCCCAGCATTTT.